The rows below give T cell receptor beta chains drawn from one sample of a study of shared clonotypes between healthy human individuals. TCRdb's table, derived via immunoSEQ multiplex PCR, lists solely in-frame clones and lacks some. The profile shows 400,000 to 600,000 clones, approximately 94% of them singletons. The specimen sequenced was naive CD4+ T cells sorted from blood. These receptors all come from a woman aged 25-40 years in good health. The CDR3 runs from the conserved cysteine through the conserved F or W. A D gene is named only where the DNA matches it firmly. Expanded clones get a size class; other rows say once, few or many, or leave the size out.

size	V	J	D	CDR3	DNA
NA	TRBV11-2	TRBJ2-5	NA	CASSLELGHSLQETQYF	TGTGCCAGCAGCTTGGAATTAGGACATTCTCTCCAAGAGACCCAGTACTTC
NA	TRBV29-1	TRBJ2-3	NA	CSARTDRGADTQYF	TGCAGCGCGCGGACAGATAGAGGAGCAGATACGCAGTATTTT
NA	TRBV28	TRBJ1-1	NA	CATWGHTEAFF	TGTGCCACCTGGGGACACACTGAAGCTTTCTTT
NA	TRBV2	TRBJ1-4	TRBD1	CASHRGHNEKLFF	TGTGCCAGTCACAGGGGGCATAATGAAAAACTGTTTTTT
once	TRBV6-1	TRBJ2-5	TRBD2	CASRDIAGEAETQYF	TGTGCCAGCAGAGATATAGCGGGAGAGGCAGAGACCCAGTACTTC
NA	TRBV19	TRBJ1-1	NA	CASSVRQVNTEAFF	TGTGCCAGTAGTGTAAGACAGGTGAACACTGAAGCTTTCTTT
once	TRBV7-2	TRBJ1-4	NA	CASSYSGGEGNEKLFF	TGTGCCAGCAGCTACTCCGGGGGGGAGGGCAATGAAAAACTGTTTTTT
NA	TRBV2	TRBJ2-7	TRBD1	CASIPRETGVSEQYF	TGTGCCAGCATCCCCCGCGAGACAGGGGTTTCTGAGCAGTACTTC
NA	TRBV5-1	TRBJ1-3	NA	CASSLGPISSGNTIYF	TGCGCCAGCAGCTTGGGTCCGATAAGCTCTGGAAACACCATATATTTT
NA	TRBV5-8	TRBJ2-7	NA	CASSWTGGQYYEQYF	TGTGCCAGCAGCTGGACCGGCGGACAGTACTACGAGCAGTACTTC
NA	TRBV19	TRBJ1-1	NA	CASSLTENTEAFF	TGTGCCAGTAGTTTAACAGAGAACACTGAAGCTTTCTTT
NA	TRBV7-6	TRBJ2-5	NA	CASSFGTSGETQYF	TGTGCCAGCAGCTTCGGGACCTCCGGGGAGACCCAGTACTTC
NA	TRBV7-9	TRBJ2-1	TRBD2	CASRMTSGSYNEQFF	TGTGCCAGCAGGATGACTAGCGGCTCCTACAATGAGCAGTTCTTC
NA	TRBV6-1	TRBJ2-2	TRBD2	CASKTGLAGEGELFF	TGTGCCAGCAAAACTGGACTAGCGGGAGAGGGGGAGCTGTTTTTT
NA	TRBV5-1	TRBJ1-1	NA	CASSSDFEAFF	TGCGCCAGCAGCTCAGACTTTGAAGCTTTCTTT
NA	TRBV6-6	TRBJ1-6	NA	CASSYSIVGDNSPLHF	TGTGCCAGCAGTTACTCGATCGTCGGCGATAATTCACCCCTCCACTTT
NA	TRBV10-3	TRBJ1-3	NA	CAISEGGSNTIYF	TGTGCCATCAGTGAAGGTGGAAGTAACACCATATATTTT
few	TRBV2	TRBJ1-2	TRBD1	CASSSTRQGYGYTF	TGTGCCAGCAGCTCCACCCGACAGGGCTATGGCTACACCTTC
NA	TRBV2	TRBJ1-1	NA	CASTSSGDTEAFF	TGTGCCAGCACCAGTAGTGGGGACACTGAAGCTTTCTTT
NA	TRBV19	TRBJ1-3	NA	CASSTGRRISGNTIYF	TGTGCCAGTAGTACCGGACGCAGAATCTCTGGAAACACCATATATTTT
NA	TRBV28	TRBJ1-5	NA	CASYAGGGNQPQHF	TGTGCCAGCTACGCGGGTGGGGGCAATCAGCCCCAGCATTTT
NA	TRBV2	TRBJ1-5	NA	CASSEGEERTQHF	TGTGCCAGCAGTGAGGGCGAGGAACGTACCCAGCATTTT
NA	TRBV19	TRBJ2-6	NA	CASSIRPGGGPGANVLTF	TGTGCCAGTAGTATTCGGCCTGGTGGCGGTCCTGGGGCCAACGTCCTGACTTTC
NA	TRBV11-2	TRBJ1-3	NA	CASSFYGQSSGNTIYF	TGTGCCAGCAGCTTTTATGGACAATCCTCTGGAAACACCATATATTTT
NA	TRBV28	TRBJ2-5	TRBD1	CASSLLDRDLRTQYF	TGTGCCAGCAGTTTACTGGACAGGGACCTTCGGACCCAGTACTTC
NA	TRBV7-9	TRBJ2-7	TRBD1	CASSERQGADEQYF	TGTGCCAGCAGCGAAAGACAGGGAGCGGACGAGCAGTACTTC
NA	TRBV18	TRBJ2-2	NA	CASSPGGNTGELFF	TGTGCCAGCTCACCAGGGGGGAACACCGGGGAGCTGTTTTTT
NA	TRBV28	TRBJ1-2	NA	CASSLEQVNYGYTF	TGTGCCAGCAGTTTGGAACAAGTTAACTATGGCTACACCTTC
NA	TRBV6-6	TRBJ1-5	NA	CASSPPGGNQPQHF	TGTGCCAGCAGTCCCCCGGGGGGCAATCAGCCCCAGCATTTT
NA	TRBV2	TRBJ2-5	NA	CASSVGETQYF	TGTGCCAGCAGTGTCGGCGAGACCCAGTACTTC
once	TRBV2	TRBJ2-1	NA	CASTPSGDWQFF	TGTGCCAGCACCCCCTCGGGGGACTGGCAATTCTTC
NA	TRBV5-1	TRBJ1-1	TRBD1	CASVKGTGGTEAFF	TGCGCCAGCGTCAAAGGGACAGGCGGGACTGAAGCTTTCTTT
NA	TRBV5-1	TRBJ2-1	TRBD2	CASNWREGGEQFF	TGCGCCAGCAACTGGCGGGAGGGCGGTGAGCAGTTCTTC
NA	TRBV5-6	TRBJ2-7	TRBD2	CASSLITSGSTYEQYF	TGTGCCAGCAGCTTGATTACTAGCGGATCCACCTACGAGCAGTACTTC
once	TRBV18	TRBJ2-7	TRBD2	CASSPSSGSEQYF	TGTGCCAGCTCACCCTCTAGCGGGAGCGAGCAGTACTTC
NA	TRBV30	TRBJ2-4	NA	CAWSGGPSIAKNIQYF	TGTGCCTGGAGTGGGGGCCCATCTATAGCCAAAAACATTCAGTACTTC
NA	TRBV28	TRBJ2-6	NA	CASSFDRAAGANVLTF	TGTGCCAGCAGTTTCGATAGGGCGGCTGGGGCCAACGTCCTGACTTTC
NA	TRBV28	TRBJ1-6	TRBD1	CASSFAFRDRAGPLHF	TGTGCCAGCAGTTTCGCTTTCCGGGACAGGGCCGGACCCCTCCACTTT
NA	TRBV7-2	TRBJ2-7	TRBD2	CASSFGAGARYEQYF	TGTGCCAGCAGCTTTGGAGCGGGAGCTCGCTACGAGCAGTACTTC
NA	TRBV18	TRBJ2-7	NA	CASSGTGTYEQYF	TGTGCCAGCTCTGGAACCGGGACCTACGAGCAGTACTTC
NA	TRBV28	TRBJ2-1	NA	CASSSPGISYNEQFF	TGTGCCAGCTCCTCTCCCGGGATCTCCTACAATGAGCAGTTCTTC
NA	TRBV5-1	TRBJ1-2	NA	CASSLVANYGYTF	TGCGCCAGCAGCTTGGTAGCTAACTATGGCTACACCTTC
NA	TRBV10-1	TRBJ1-2	NA	CASSEGGVNYGYTF	TGCGCCAGCAGTGAGGGAGGCGTAAACTATGGCTACACCTTC
once	TRBV29-1	TRBJ2-5	TRBD2	CSVVTSGRGETQYF	TGCAGCGTAGTGACTAGCGGGAGAGGGGAGACCCAGTACTTC
NA	TRBV28	TRBJ2-7	NA	CASMGASPYEQYF	TGTGCCAGCATGGGGGCGAGCCCCTACGAGCAGTACTTC
NA	TRBV29-1	TRBJ2-1	NA	CSVYSRRTNNEQFF	TGCAGCGTCTATAGCAGGAGGACCAACAATGAGCAGTTCTTC
NA	TRBV28	TRBJ1-3	NA	CASSNAGNTIYF	TGTGCCAGCAGTAACGCCGGAAACACCATATATTTT
once	TRBV10-3	TRBJ2-5	NA	CAISEAEPGRGFQETQYF	TGTGCCATCAGTGAGGCGGAACCGGGACGCGGCTTCCAAGAGACCCAGTACTTC
once	TRBV6-5	TRBJ2-2	TRBD1	CASTPGGADTGELFF	TGTGCCAGCACCCCAGGGGGCGCAGACACCGGGGAGCTGTTTTTT
NA	TRBV9	TRBJ1-2	NA	CASSVASAVVQGYTF	TGTGCCAGCAGCGTAGCCAGCGCTGTAGTGCAAGGCTACACCTTC
NA	TRBV11-2	TRBJ1-2	NA	CASSLGRGGPYGYTF	TGTGCCAGCAGCTTAGGGAGGGGGGGTCCCTATGGCTACACCTTC
NA	TRBV5-1	TRBJ1-1	NA	CASSFLASNTEAFF	TGCGCCAGCAGCTTTTTGGCATCGAACACTGAAGCTTTCTTT
NA	TRBV5-1	TRBJ2-3	TRBD2	CASSLLAGGTTSTDTQYF	TGCGCCAGCAGCTTACTAGCGGGAGGAACCACTAGCACAGATACGCAGTATTTT
NA	TRBV28	TRBJ1-3	NA	CASDSFSGNTIYF	TGTGCCAGTGACAGCTTCTCTGGAAACACCATATATTTT
NA	TRBV5-4	TRBJ1-2	NA	CASSPGMGAVGGGYTF	TGTGCCAGCAGCCCCGGTATGGGGGCGGTCGGGGGTGGCTACACCTTC
NA	TRBV6-6	TRBJ2-1	TRBD2	CASSYTEGLALFF	TGTGCCAGCAGTTACACCGAAGGACTAGCCCTGTTCTTC
few	TRBV9	TRBJ2-1	TRBD2	CARRHGRTNNEQFF	TGTGCCAGGAGACACGGGAGGACAAACAATGAGCAGTTCTTC
NA	TRBV7-9	TRBJ2-1	TRBD1	CASSLKPGQRNEQFF	TGTGCCAGCAGCTTAAAGCCGGGACAGCGCAATGAGCAGTTCTTC